The present entry profiles one T cell receptor (beta chain) with its context. Sequencing used immunoSEQ multiplex PCR; TCRdb keeps in-frame clones, though not all of them. This sample has about 310,000 clones; roughly 90% occur once, and the top ten carry around 9.5%. This record belongs to a study of blood T cell repertoires in COVID-19. Study-wide background: T cells, B-cell-depleted T cells, or PBMCs provided the cDNA or gDNA that served as material.

All recovered Cohort 3 donors got two negative PCRs, got clearance, or saw symptom resolution. This CDR3 is 16 amino acids long. Germline CDR1 and CDR2: SGHTA and FQGNSA. The ends lost 6 bases at V and 5 bases at J; junction bases unmatched: 10. The sequenced sample was PBMCs or T cells enriched from blood (not recorded which). The chain carries TRBV7-2 and TRBJ2-3; 11 bases agree with TRBD2. This receptor was identified in a middle-aged woman who had recovered from COVID-19. CDR3 nucleotides: TGTGCCAGCAGATATAGCGGGGGGGCAACCGGAGATACGCAGTATTTT. Its protein product is CASRYSGGATGDTQYF.